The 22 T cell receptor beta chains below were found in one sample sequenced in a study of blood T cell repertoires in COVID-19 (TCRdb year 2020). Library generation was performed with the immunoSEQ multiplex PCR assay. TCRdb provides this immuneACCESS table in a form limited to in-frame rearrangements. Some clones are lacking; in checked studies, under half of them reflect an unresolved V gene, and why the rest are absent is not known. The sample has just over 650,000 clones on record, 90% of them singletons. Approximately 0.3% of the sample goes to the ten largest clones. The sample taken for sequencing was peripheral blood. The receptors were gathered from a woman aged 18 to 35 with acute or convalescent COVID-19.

CDR3 bases: TGTGCCAGCAGCCCCGCTGGGACAGCTAACTATGGCTACACCTTC. It encodes CASSPAGTANYGYTF. The chain uses TRBV6-6 and TRBJ1-2; 7 nucleotides line up with TRBD1. After removal of 6 bases from V and 0 bases from J, the junction contained 7 bases not matched to a gene. The CDR3 contains 15 residues. CDR1 and CDR2 (germline): MNHNY, SVGAGI (reference sequence).

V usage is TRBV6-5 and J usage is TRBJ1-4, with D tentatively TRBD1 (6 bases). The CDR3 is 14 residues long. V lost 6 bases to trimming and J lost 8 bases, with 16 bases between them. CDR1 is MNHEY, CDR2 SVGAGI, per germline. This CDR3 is CASSPTGTGEKLFF. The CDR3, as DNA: TGTGCCAGCAGCCCAACAGGGACGGGGGAAAAACTGTTTTTT.

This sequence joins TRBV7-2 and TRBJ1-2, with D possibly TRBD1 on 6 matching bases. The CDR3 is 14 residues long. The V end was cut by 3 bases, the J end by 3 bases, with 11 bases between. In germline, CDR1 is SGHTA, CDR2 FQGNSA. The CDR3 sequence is CASSLAGADYGYTF. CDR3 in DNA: TGTGCCAGCAGCTTGGCAGGGGCGGACTATGGCTACACCTTC.

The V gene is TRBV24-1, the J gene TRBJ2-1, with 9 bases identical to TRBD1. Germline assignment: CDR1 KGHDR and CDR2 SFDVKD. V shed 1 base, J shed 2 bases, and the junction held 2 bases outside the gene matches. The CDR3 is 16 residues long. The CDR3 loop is CATSDFRQGAYNEQFF. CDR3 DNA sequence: TGTGCCACCAGTGATTTCCGACAGGGGGCCTACAATGAGCAGTTCTTC.

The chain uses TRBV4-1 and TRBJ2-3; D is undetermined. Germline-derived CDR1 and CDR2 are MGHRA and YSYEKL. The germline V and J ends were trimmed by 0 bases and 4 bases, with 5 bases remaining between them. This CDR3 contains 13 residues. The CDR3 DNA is TGCGCCAGCAGCCAAGATGTCGCAGATACGCAGTATTTT. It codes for CASSQDVADTQYF.

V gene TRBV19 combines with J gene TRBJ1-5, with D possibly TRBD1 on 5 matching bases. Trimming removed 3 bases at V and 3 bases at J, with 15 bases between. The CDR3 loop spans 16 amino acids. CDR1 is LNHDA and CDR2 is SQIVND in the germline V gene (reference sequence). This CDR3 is CASSIRQIGDNQPQHF. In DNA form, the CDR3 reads TGTGCCAGTAGTATCCGACAGATTGGAGACAATCAGCCCCAGCATTTT.

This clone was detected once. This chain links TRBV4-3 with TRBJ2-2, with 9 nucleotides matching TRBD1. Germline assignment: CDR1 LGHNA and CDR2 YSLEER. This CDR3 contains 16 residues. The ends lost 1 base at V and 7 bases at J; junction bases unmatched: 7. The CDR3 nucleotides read TGCGCCAGCAGCCAAGTCAGGACAGGGGAGGGCGGGGAGCTGTTTTTT. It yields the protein CASSQVRTGEGGELFF.

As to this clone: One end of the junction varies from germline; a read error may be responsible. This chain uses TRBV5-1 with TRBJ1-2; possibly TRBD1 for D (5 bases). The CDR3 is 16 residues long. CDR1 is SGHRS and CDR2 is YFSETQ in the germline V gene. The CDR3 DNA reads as TGCGCCAGCAGCTTGGCCCAGGACACCAACCCGCAGGTCCTTTTCTTC. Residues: CASSLAQDTNPQVLFF.

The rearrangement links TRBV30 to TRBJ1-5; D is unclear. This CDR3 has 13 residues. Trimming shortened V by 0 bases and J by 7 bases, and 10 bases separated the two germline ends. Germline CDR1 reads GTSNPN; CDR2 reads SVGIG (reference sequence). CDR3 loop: CAWSVRDMQPQHF. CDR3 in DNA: TGTGCCTGGAGTGTACGGGATATGCAGCCCCAGCATTTT.

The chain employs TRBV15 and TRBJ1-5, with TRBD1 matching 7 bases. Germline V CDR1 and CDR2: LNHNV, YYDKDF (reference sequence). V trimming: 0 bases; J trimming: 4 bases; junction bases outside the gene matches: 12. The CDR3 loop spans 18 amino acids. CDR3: CATSREITPDRANQPQHF. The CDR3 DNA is TGTGCCACCAGCAGAGAGATAACCCCCGACAGGGCGAATCAGCCCCAGCATTTT. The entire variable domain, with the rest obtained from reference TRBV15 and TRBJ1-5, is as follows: DAMVIQNPRYQVTQFGKPVTLSCSQTLNHNVMYWYQQKSSQAPKLLFHYYDKDFNNEADTPDNFQSRRPNTSFCFLDIRSPGLGDTAMYLCATSREITPDRANQPQHFGDGTRLSIL.

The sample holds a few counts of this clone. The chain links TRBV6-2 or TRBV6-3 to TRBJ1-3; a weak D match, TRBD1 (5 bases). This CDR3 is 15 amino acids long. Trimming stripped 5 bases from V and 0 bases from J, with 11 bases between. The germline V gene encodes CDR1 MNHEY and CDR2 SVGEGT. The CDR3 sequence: CASSPSGGSGNTIYF. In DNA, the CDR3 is TGTGCCAGCAGTCCCAGCGGGGGCTCTGGAAACACCATATATTTT.

The chain's CDR3 is CASSLVWSENYGYTF. In nucleotides, the CDR3 is TGTGCCAGCAGCTTGGTGTGGAGCGAGAACTATGGCTACACCTTC. The V call is TRBV5-6, the J call TRBJ1-2; D is unresolved. Germline CDR1 SGHDT, CDR2 YYEEEE. V was shortened by 0 bases and J by 2 bases, with 11 bases between the two germline ends. This CDR3 contains 15 residues.

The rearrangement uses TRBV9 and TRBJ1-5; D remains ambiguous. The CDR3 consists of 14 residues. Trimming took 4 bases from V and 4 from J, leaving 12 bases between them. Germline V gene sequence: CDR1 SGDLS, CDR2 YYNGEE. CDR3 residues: CASSPGEGNQPQHF. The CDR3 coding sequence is TGTGCCAGCAGCCCCGGGGAGGGAAATCAGCCCCAGCATTTT.

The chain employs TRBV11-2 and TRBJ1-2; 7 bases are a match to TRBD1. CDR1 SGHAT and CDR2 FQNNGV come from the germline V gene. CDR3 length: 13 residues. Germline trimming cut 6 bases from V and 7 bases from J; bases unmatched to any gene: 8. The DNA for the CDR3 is TGTGCCAGCAGAGGTGGAGGGGGCTTTGGCTACACCTTC. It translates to CASRGGGGFGYTF.

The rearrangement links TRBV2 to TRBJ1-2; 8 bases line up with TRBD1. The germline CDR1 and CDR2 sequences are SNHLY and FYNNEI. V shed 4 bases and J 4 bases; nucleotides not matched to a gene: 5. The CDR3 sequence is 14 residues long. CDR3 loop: CASSGTGSLYGYTF. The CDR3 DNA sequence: TGTGCCAGCAGTGGGACAGGGTCGCTCTATGGCTACACCTTC.

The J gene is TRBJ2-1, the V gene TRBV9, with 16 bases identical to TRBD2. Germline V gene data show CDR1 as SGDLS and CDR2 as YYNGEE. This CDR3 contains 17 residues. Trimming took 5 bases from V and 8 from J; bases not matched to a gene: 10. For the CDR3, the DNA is TGTGCCAGCAGTCTGGGACTAGCGGGGGGGCCGAATGATGAGCAGTTCTTC. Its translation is CASSLGLAGGPNDEQFF. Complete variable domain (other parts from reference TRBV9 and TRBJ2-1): DSGVTQTPKHLITATGQRVTLRCSPRSGDLSVYWYQQSLDQGLQFLIQYYNGEERAKGNILERFSAQQFPDLHSELNLSSLELGDSALYFCASSLGLAGGPNDEQFFGPGTRLTVL.

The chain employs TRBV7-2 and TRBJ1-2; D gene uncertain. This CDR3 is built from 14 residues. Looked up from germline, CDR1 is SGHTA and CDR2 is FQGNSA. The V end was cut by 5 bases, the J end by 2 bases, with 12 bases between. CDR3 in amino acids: CASSPDNRNYGYTF. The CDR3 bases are TGTGCCAGCAGCCCCGACAATAGGAACTATGGCTACACCTTC.

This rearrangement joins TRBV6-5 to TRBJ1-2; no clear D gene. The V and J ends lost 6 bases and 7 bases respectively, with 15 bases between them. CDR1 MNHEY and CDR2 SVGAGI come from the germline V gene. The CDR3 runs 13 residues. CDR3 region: CASSGITPPGYTF. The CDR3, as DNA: TGTGCCAGCAGCGGGATTACACCGCCTGGCTACACCTTC.

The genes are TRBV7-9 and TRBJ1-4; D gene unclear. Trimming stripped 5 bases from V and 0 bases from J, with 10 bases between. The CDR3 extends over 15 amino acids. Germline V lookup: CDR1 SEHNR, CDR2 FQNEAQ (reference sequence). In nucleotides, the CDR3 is TGTGCCAGCAGCCCTTCCCCCCCAACTAATGAAAAACTGTTTTTT. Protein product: CASSPSPPTNEKLFF.

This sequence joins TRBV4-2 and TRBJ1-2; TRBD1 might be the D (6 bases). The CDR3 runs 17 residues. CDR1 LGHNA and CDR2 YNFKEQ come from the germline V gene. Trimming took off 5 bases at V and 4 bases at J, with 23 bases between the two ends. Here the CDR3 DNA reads TGTGCCAGCAGCTTAAGTTACAGGGTTGGGGGATCCTATGGCTACACCTTC. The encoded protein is CASSLSYRVGGSYGYTF.

CDR3 sequence: CASSPVLGVNEQFF. DNA for the CDR3: TGTGCCAGCAGCCCCGTTCTAGGCGTCAATGAGCAGTTCTTC. The chain combines TRBV7-9 with TRBJ2-1; D not resolved. Germline assignment: CDR1 SEHNR and CDR2 FQNEAQ (reference sequence). With 5 bases removed from V and 6 bases from J, the gap between germline ends came to 14 bases. The CDR3 extends over 14 amino acids.

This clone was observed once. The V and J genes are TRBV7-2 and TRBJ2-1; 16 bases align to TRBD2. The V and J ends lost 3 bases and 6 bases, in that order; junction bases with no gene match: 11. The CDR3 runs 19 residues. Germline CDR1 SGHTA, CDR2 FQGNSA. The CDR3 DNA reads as TGTGCCAGCAGCTTCCTCGGGACTAGCGGGGGGGCCAGGGGCAATGAGCAGTTCTTC. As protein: CASSFLGTSGGARGNEQFF.